This T cell receptor beta chain was obtained from a study of CD8 T cells in ankylosing spondylitis. Study-wide results and limits: Clones linked to disease, bearing a CD8+ phenotype, were relatively rare in peripheral blood. Ankylosing spondylitis blood appeared to carry a characteristic TCR beta motif of seven to nine highly homologous variants.

This clonotype occurred many times. The antigen remains unidentified. Each TCR beta library was made by quantitative 5'-RACE that incorporated molecular barcodes. TCRdb ran MiXCR on the 5' RACE reads and lists one entry per CDR3 protein. This table holds 300,000 to 350,000 distinct CDR3 sequences, less than 25% found once. Trimming took 3 bases from V and 9 from J, leaving 15 bases between them. This CDR3 region has 14 residues. The receptor was derived from a female donor with ankylosing spondylitis or in good health (not recorded which). The sample taken for sequencing was blood, either unsorted or a sorted T cell fraction (not recorded which). The chain recombines TRBV12-3 or TRBV12-4 with TRBJ2-1; D is undetermined. In nucleotides, the CDR3 is TGTGCCAGCAGTTTGGGGATTGCCGCTGGTGAGCAGTTCTTC. It encodes CASSLGIAAGEQFF.